The present TCR beta chain was sequenced within a study of blood T cell repertoires in COVID-19. Across the whole study: Sources were T cells, B-cell-depleted T cells, or PBMCs; the material itself was cDNA or gDNA.

In the source study's methods: Reference gene primer amplification yielded estimated nucleated cell counts. The protocol was immunoSEQ multiplex PCR, while the TCRdb copy is restricted to in-frame clones and leaves out a portion. The V and J calls and clone size are taken from that table; D and trimming were inferred from the DNA. The sample shows 9,500 to 15,000 clones, 82% of them seen only once. Germline lookup yields CDR1 SNHLY and CDR2 FYNNEI. The trim removed 6 bases at V and 11 bases at J, leaving 12 bases unmatched. CDR3 length: 15 amino acids. This chain links TRBV2 with TRBJ1-5; TRBD1 matches at 11 bases. This clonotype was obtained from a woman aged 60-70 years with acute or convalescent COVID-19. Specimen: peripheral blood. The CDR3 sequence: CASRGGTGGFATQHF. CDR3 DNA sequence: TGTGCCAGCAGAGGGGGGACAGGGGGTTTCGCGACCCAGCATTTT. Variable domain in full (rest from reference TRBV2 and TRBJ1-5): EPEVTQTPSHQVTQMGQEVILRCVPISNHLYFYWYRQILGQKVEFLVSFYNNEISEKSEIFDDQFSVERPDGSNFTLKIRSTKLEDSAMYFCASRGGTGGFATQHFGDGTRLSIL.